Listed here is a single T cell receptor (beta chain). Its target is unknown. The data belong to a study of cytomegalovirus exposure and HLA in healthy donors. Findings and limits, study-wide: The classifier reportedly diagnosed cytomegalovirus status with high specificity and sensitivity.

Here immunoSEQ multiplex PCR was the method, and the copy in TCRdb shows in-frame clones only, minus some. The data contain approximately 59,000 clones, roughly 93% of them singletons. In germline, CDR1 is WNHNN, CDR2 SYGVQD (reference sequence). This CDR3 region has 13 residues. Trimming took 4 bases from V and 7 from J; bases not matched to a gene: 4. The sequencing sample was made of PBMCs. The clonotype was recovered from a woman aged 18-29 years in good health and CMV-seropositive. The V call is TRBV10-1, the J call TRBJ2-7; 10 nucleotides match TRBD1. CDR3 amino acids: CASSGQGAGEQYF. CDR3 nucleotide sequence: TGCGCCAGCAGTGGACAGGGGGCGGGGGAGCAGTACTTC.